This TCR beta chain was identified in a study of T-cell reconstitution after alpha-beta-depleted transplantation in children. Germline V CDR1 and CDR2: DFQATT, SNEGSKA (reference sequence). The V and J ends lost 0 bases and 5 bases, in that order; junction bases with no gene match: 4. The CDR3 sequence is 16 residues long. This clonotype appeared a few times. Unique molecular identifiers were built into the TCRbeta library. TCRdb called the PCR reads again in MiXCR, with one record for every CDR3 protein. Of about 130,000 distinct CDR3 sequences listed, about 9.5% are singletons. The J gene is TRBJ1-6, the V gene TRBV20-1; 10 nucleotides line up with TRBD1. The sequence was collected from a girl under three years old who had a stem cell transplant for combined immunodeficiency, so the T cells may come from the graft donor. The material was PBMCs, mostly from graft donor cells, obtained 180 days after TCRalphabeta/CD19-depleted stem cell transplant. The DNA for the CDR3 is TGCAGTGCTAGAGATTCGGGACAGGGGAATAATTCACCCCTCCACTTT. Protein product: CSARDSGQGNNSPLHF.